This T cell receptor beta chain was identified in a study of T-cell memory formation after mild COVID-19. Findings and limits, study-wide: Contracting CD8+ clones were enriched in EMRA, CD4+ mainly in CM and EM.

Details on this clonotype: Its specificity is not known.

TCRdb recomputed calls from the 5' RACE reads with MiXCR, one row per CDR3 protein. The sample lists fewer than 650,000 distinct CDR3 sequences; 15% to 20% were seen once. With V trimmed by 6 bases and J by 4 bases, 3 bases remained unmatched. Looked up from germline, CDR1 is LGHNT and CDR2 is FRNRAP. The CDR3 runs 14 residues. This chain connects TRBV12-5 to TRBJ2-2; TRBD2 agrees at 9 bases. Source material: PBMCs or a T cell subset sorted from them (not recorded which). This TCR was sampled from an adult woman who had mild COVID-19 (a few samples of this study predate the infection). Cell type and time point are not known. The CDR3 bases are TGTGCTAGTGGGCTAGCGGGGAGCACCGGGGAGCTGTTTTTT. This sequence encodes CASGLAGSTGELFF.